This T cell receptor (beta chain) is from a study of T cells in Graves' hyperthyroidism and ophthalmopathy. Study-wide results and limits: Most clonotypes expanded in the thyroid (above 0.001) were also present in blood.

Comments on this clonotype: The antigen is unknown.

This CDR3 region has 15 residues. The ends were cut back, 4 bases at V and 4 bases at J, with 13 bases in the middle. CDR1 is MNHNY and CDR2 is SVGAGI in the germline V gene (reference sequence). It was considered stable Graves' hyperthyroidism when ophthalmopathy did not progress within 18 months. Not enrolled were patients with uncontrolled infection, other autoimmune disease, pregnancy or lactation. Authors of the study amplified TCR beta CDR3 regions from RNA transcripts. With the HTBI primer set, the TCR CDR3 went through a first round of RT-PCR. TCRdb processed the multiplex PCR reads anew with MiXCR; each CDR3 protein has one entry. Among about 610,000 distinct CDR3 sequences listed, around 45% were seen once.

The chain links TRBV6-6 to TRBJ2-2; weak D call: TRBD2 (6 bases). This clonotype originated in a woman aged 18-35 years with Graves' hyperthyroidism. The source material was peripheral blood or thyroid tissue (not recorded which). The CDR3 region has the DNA TGTGCCAGCAGTTGGGGCGGGGTCCCCACCGGGGAGCTGTTTTTT. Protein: CASSWGGVPTGELFF.